A single sample is the source of the 23 T cell receptor beta chains below, sequenced in a study of OX40 agonist ivuxolimab in advanced cancers. Assay: immunoSEQ multiplex PCR; the TCRdb copy retains only in-frame clones and omits some. The table has roughly 30,000 clones, around 85% seen once. The sample here was CD4+ or CD8+ T cells sorted from blood, taken in a trial of the OX40 agonist ivuxolimab. The receptors were sampled from an adult with an advanced solid tumor such as melanoma, head and neck, liver or kidney cancer.

The chain combines TRBV11-3 with TRBJ2-1; TRBD1 or TRBD2 may be the D gene (5 bases each). Trimming stripped 4 bases from V and 8 bases from J, with 21 bases between. Germline CDR1 is SGHNT and CDR2 is YENEEA. This CDR3 has 16 amino acids. CDR3: CASSSTQSGTPDEQFF. DNA for the CDR3: TGTGCCAGCAGCTCCACACAGTCGGGGACCCCGGATGAGCAGTTCTTC.

The chain employs TRBV5-1 and TRBJ1-2; 7 bases fit TRBD1. Unmatched junction bases numbered 6, after V lost 4 bases and J lost 0 bases. Germline CDR1 reads SGHRS; CDR2 reads YFSETQ. CDR3 length: 15 residues. CDR3 DNA: TGCGCCAGCAGCCCACGACAGGGAACTAACTATGGCTACACCTTC. Its translation is CASSPRQGTNYGYTF.

A word on this clone: A far larger clone is only one base removed, so a read error is likely. The chain uses TRBV11-2 and TRBJ1-1; D is unclear. Trimming removed 5 bases from V and 1 base from J, with 2 bases in between. Germline CDR1 and CDR2: SGHAT and FQNNGV. The CDR3 has 11 residues. The DNA for the CDR3 is TGTGCCAGCAGCCAGAACACTGAAGCTTTCTTT. Its protein is CASSQNTEAFF. The variable domain in full, completed from reference TRBV11-2 and TRBJ1-1, reads EAGVAQSPRYKIIEKRQSVAFWCNPISGHATLYWYQQILGQGPKLLIQFQNNGVVDDSQLPKDRFSAERLKGVDSTLKIQPAKLEDSAVYLCASSQNTEAFFGQGTRLTVV.

This sequence joins TRBV9 and TRBJ2-1, with 10 bases identical to TRBD2. V trimming: 0 bases; J trimming: 6 bases; junction bases outside the gene matches: 6. The CDR3 runs to 16 residues. The germline CDR1 and CDR2 sequences are SGDLS and YYNGEE. CDR3: CASSVDAAGGSNEQFF. CDR3 in DNA: TGTGCCAGCAGCGTAGATGCAGCGGGAGGGAGCAATGAGCAGTTCTTC.

This chain joins TRBV4-2 and TRBJ1-6; D gene ambiguous. The CDR3 is 14 residues long. With 0 bases removed from V and 10 bases from J, the gap between germline ends came to 10 bases. From germline, CDR1 is LGHNA and CDR2 YNFKEQ. The CDR3 DNA sequence: TGTGCCAGCAGCCAAGATTTGGGCGTGTCACCCCTCCACTTT. Amino acid sequence: CASSQDLGVSPLHF.

The V and J genes are TRBV28 and TRBJ2-7, with unresolved D. The CDR3 is 13 amino acids. CDR1 is MDHEN, CDR2 SYDVKM, per germline. The V end was cut by 5 bases, the J end by 3 bases, with 11 bases between. The CDR3 protein is CASSPPPDYEQYF. The CDR3 bases are TGTGCCAGCAGTCCACCCCCCGACTACGAGCAGTACTTC. The variable domain in full, completed from reference TRBV28 and TRBJ2-7, reads DVKVTQSSRYLVKRTGEKVFLECVQDMDHENMFWYRQDPGLGLRLIYFSYDVKMKEKGDIPEGYSVSREKKERFSLILESASTNQTSMYLCASSPPPDYEQYFGPGTRLTVT.

The genes are TRBV6-5 and TRBJ2-7; 7 bases match TRBD2. Unmatched junction bases numbered 6, after V lost 1 base and J lost 3 bases. CDR3 length: 15 amino acids. Germline V gene lookup returns CDR1 MNHEY and CDR2 SVGAGI. This CDR3 is CASSYYVGEGYEQYF. CDR3 in DNA: TGTGCCAGCAGTTACTACGTGGGGGAGGGCTACGAGCAGTACTTC.

This clone was seen just once. The chain recombines TRBV10-3 with TRBJ1-1; possibly TRBD1 for D (6 bases). Germline loops: CDR1 ENHRY, CDR2 SYGVKD. The CDR3 is 14 residues long. Trimming left V 4 bases short and J 2 bases short, with 11 bases between. The CDR3 spells CAISVGGVNTEAFF. As DNA, the CDR3 is TGTGCCATCAGTGTAGGGGGTGTAAACACTGAAGCTTTCTTT.

Here the CDR3 DNA reads TGTGCCAGCAGTTTATACAACAATCAGCCCCAGCATTTT. The encoded protein is CASSLYNNQPQHF. V usage is TRBV27 and J usage is TRBJ1-5; D not resolved. CDR3 length: 13 amino acids. CDR1 and CDR2 from the germline V gene are MNHEY and SMNVEV (reference sequence). V lost 1 base and J lost 3, with 4 bases in between.

The chain couples TRBV6-1 to TRBJ2-4, with 10 positions matching TRBD2. The trim removed 2 bases at V and 8 bases at J, leaving 3 bases unmatched. Germline values: CDR1 MNHNS, CDR2 SASEGT. The CDR3 consists of 14 residues. CDR3 protein: CASSELAGADIQYF. Written as DNA, the CDR3 is TGTGCCAGCAGTGAACTAGCGGGAGCCGACATTCAGTACTTC.

This chain connects TRBV13 to TRBJ2-5; D is unresolved. The CDR3 totals 13 residues. Deletions cut 3 bases from V and 5 bases from J, with 10 bases between. CDR1 is PRHDT and CDR2 is FYEKMQ in the germline V gene (reference sequence). The CDR3, as DNA: TGTGCCAGCAGCTTGATGGGGTGGGAGACCCAGTACTTC. As protein: CASSLMGWETQYF.

A few counts support this clone. V gene TRBV5-5 combines with J gene TRBJ2-7; 14 positions match TRBD2. This CDR3 has 18 residues. Germline V CDR1 and CDR2: SGHKS, YYEKEE (reference sequence). V lost 2 bases and J lost 0; bases outside the gene matches: 7. CDR3 loop: CASSLGGLAGGNSYEQYF. The CDR3 nucleotides read TGTGCCAGCAGCTTAGGCGGACTAGCGGGAGGAAACTCCTACGAGCAGTACTTC.

The V and J genes are TRBV4-1 and TRBJ2-3; 8 nucleotides line up with TRBD2. The V segment lost 4 bases and the J segment 0 bases; nucleotides outside the gene matches: 3. This CDR3 spans 15 amino acids. Looked up from germline, CDR1 is MGHRA and CDR2 is YSYEKL. DNA for the CDR3: TGCGCCAGCAGCCTGCTAGCGGGCAGCACAGATACGCAGTATTTT. It encodes CASSLLAGSTDTQYF.

V gene TRBV15 combines with J gene TRBJ1-2, with 7 bases lining up with TRBD1. The CDR3 contains 13 residues. Per germline, CDR1 LNHNV and CDR2 YYDKDF (reference sequence). The ends lost 6 bases at V and 6 bases at J; junction bases unmatched: 7. CDR3 region: CATRETGEDGYTF. The CDR3 bases are TGTGCCACCAGGGAAACAGGGGAGGATGGCTACACCTTC.

This rearrangement joins TRBV4-3 to TRBJ1-2; 8 positions match TRBD1. The CDR3 extends over 15 amino acids. After removal of 0 bases from V and 5 bases from J, the junction contained 5 bases not matched to a gene. Germline CDR1 and CDR2: LGHNA and YSLEER. The CDR3 sequence is CASSQESGQVYGYTF. The CDR3, as DNA: TGCGCCAGCAGCCAAGAATCGGGACAGGTGTATGGCTACACCTTC.

The chain recombines TRBV6-5 with TRBJ2-7; 7 bases are a match to TRBD2. Germline assignment: CDR1 MNHEY and CDR2 SVGAGI. This CDR3 comprises 14 residues. With 2 bases clipped from V and 2 bases from J, the junction kept 3 bases outside the gene matches. This CDR3 is CASSYTSDPYEQYF. In DNA form, the CDR3 reads TGTGCCAGCAGTTACACTAGCGACCCCTACGAGCAGTACTTC.

The chain has TRBV4-2 and TRBJ2-7; unclear D gene. Germline V CDR1 and CDR2: LGHNA, YNFKEQ. V was trimmed by 0 bases and J by 3 bases, leaving 9 bases between them. The CDR3 covers 14 residues. This CDR3 is CASSQELISYEQYF. DNA for the CDR3: TGTGCCAGCAGCCAAGAATTAATCAGCTACGAGCAGTACTTC.

J is TRBJ2-7 and V is TRBV4-1, with 11 positions matching TRBD2. With V trimmed by 4 bases and J by 2 bases, 4 bases remained unmatched. The CDR3 is 15 residues long. Germline CDR1 MGHRA, CDR2 YSYEKL. In DNA form, the CDR3 reads TGCGCCAGCAGCCTGTCGACTAGCGGGACCTACGAGCAGTACTTC. Its protein is CASSLSTSGTYEQYF.

As concerns this clone: Sequence at one end of the junction differs from germline and may be a read error. The V call is TRBV27, the J call TRBJ2-1, with 10 bases fitting TRBD2. CDR1 is MNHEY, CDR2 SMNVEV, per germline (reference sequence). The length of the CDR3 is 17 residues. This chain's CDR3 is CASSLLYGTSANKEQFF. The CDR3, as DNA: TGTGCCAGCAGTTTACTTTACGGGACTAGCGCAAACAAGGAGCAGTTCTTC.

V gene TRBV5-1 combines with J gene TRBJ2-7; possibly TRBD1 for D (5 bases). Germline CDR1 reads SGHRS; CDR2 reads YFSETQ. CDR3 length: 14 amino acids. V was pared by 1 base and J by 5 bases, with 13 bases between. CDR3 amino acids: CASSLRTQFDEQYF. DNA of the CDR3: TGCGCCAGCAGCTTGCGGACACAATTCGACGAGCAGTACTTC.

This clone came up a few times. The rearrangement joins TRBV6-4 to TRBJ2-3; 10 bases fit TRBD2. Germline CDR1 is MRHNA and CDR2 is SNTAGT. The CDR3 contains 15 residues. Trimming took 0 bases from V and 4 from J; bases not matched to a gene: 1. CDR3 protein: CASSDSAGGPDTQYF. CDR3 DNA: TGTGCCAGCAGTGACTCAGCGGGAGGGCCAGATACGCAGTATTTT.

This clone was detected only a few times. The chain combines TRBV28 with TRBJ1-1; D uncertain. Trimming pared 11 bases from V and 8 bases from J, leaving 18 bases between. Germline V gives CDR1 MDHEN, CDR2 SYDVKM. The CDR3 has 12 residues. The CDR3 sequence is CACMSGVYEAFF. CDR3 sequence (DNA): TGTGCCTGCATGTCCGGCGTATACGAAGCTTTCTTT.

The V gene is TRBV4-2, the J gene TRBJ2-2; D might be TRBD1 (7 bases). The CDR3 length is 20 residues. V was clipped by 3 bases and J by 3 bases, with 26 bases between them. CDR1 is LGHNA and CDR2 is YNFKEQ in the germline V gene. The chain's CDR3 is CASSQPRGWSGGLHTGELFF. DNA for the CDR3: TGTGCCAGCAGCCAGCCAAGGGGGTGGTCAGGGGGGCTCCACACCGGGGAGCTGTTTTTT.